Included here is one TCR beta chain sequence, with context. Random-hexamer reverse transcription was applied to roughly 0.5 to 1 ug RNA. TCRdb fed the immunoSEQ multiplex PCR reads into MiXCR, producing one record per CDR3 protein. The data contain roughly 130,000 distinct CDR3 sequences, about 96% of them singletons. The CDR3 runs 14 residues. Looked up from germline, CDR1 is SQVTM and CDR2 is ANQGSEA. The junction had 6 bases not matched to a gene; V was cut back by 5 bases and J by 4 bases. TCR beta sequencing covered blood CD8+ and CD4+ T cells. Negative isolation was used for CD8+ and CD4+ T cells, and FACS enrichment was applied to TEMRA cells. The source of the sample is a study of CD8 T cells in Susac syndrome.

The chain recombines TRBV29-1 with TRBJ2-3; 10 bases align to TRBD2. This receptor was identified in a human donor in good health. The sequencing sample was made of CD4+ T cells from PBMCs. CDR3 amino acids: CSVQTSGYADTQYF. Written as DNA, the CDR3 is TGCAGCGTTCAGACTAGCGGGTATGCAGATACGCAGTATTTT.